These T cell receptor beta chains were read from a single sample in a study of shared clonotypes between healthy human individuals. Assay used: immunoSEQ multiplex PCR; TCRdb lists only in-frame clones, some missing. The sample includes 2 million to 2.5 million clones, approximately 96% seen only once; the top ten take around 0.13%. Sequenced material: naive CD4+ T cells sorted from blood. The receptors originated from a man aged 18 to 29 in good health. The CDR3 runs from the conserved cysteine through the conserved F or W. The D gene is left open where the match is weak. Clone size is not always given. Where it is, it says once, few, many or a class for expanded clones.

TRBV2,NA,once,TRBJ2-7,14,CASRLAHNSYEQYF,TGTGCCAGCAGGCTGGCACACAACTCCTACGAGCAGTACTTC
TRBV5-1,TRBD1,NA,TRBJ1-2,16,CASSLVGQGYGYGYTF,TGCGCCAGCAGCTTGGTGGGACAGGGGTATGGCTATGGCTACACCTTC
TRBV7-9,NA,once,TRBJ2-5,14,CASSLTAAQETQYF,TGTGCCAGCAGCTTAACGGCAGCTCAAGAGACCCAGTACTTC
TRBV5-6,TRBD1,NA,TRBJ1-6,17,CASSLQIRRTGDSPLHF,TGTGCCAGCAGCTTGCAGATACGAAGGACAGGGGATTCACCCCTCCACTTT
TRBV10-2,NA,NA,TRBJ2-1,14,CASSRGIGYNEQFF,TGCGCCAGCAGTCGGGGGATCGGCTACAATGAGCAGTTCTTC
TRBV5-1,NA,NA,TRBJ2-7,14,CASSLEGRGYEQYF,TGCGCCAGCAGCTTGGAAGGCAGGGGTTACGAGCAGTACTTC
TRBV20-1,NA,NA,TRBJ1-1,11,CSVLRGTEAFF,TGCAGTGTTCTCAGGGGTACTGAAGCTTTCTTT
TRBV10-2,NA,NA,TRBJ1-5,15,CASSGGRGQGQPQHF,TGCGCCAGCAGTGGGGGGAGGGGCCAGGGTCAGCCCCAGCATTTT
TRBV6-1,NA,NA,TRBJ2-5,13,CASSRTLLETQYF,TGTGCCAGCAGTAGGACACTCTTAGAGACCCAGTACTTC
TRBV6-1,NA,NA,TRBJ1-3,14,CASSEGRIGNTIYF,TGTGCCAGCAGTGAAGGACGCATTGGAAACACCATATATTTT
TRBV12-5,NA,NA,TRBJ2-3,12,CASGPDGDTQYF,TGTGCTAGTGGTCCAGACGGAGATACGCAGTATTTT
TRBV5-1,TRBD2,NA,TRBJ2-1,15,CASSALAGSYNEQFF,TGCGCCAGCAGCGCCCTAGCGGGGTCCTACAATGAGCAGTTCTTC
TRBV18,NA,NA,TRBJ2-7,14,CASSPLSETYEQYF,TGTGCCAGCTCACCACTTTCGGAGACCTACGAGCAGTACTTC
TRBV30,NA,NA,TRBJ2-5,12,CAWSREQETQYF,TGTGCCTGGAGTAGGGAGCAAGAGACCCAGTACTTC
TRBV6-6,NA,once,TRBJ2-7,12,CASSLRTYEQYF,TGTGCCAGCAGCCTCAGAACATACGAGCAGTACTTC
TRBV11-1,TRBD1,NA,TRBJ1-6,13,CASSLDRVSPLHF,TGTGCCAGCAGCCTAGACAGGGTTTCACCCCTCCACTTT
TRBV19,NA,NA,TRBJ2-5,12,CASTTYQETQYF,TGTGCCAGTACCACGTACCAAGAGACCCAGTACTTC
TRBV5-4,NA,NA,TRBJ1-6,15,CASSLERELNSPLHF,TGTGCCAGCAGCTTGGAAAGAGAACTTAATTCACCCCTCCACTTT
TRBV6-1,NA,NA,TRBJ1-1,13,CASSETGRTEAFF,TGTGCCAGCAGTGAAACAGGGAGGACTGAAGCTTTCTTT
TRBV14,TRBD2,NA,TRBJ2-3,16,CASSQARGGDTDTQYF,TGTGCCAGCAGCCAAGCTCGCGGGGGGGACACAGATACGCAGTATTTT
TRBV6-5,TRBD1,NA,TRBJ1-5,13,CASRTGGNQPQHF,TGTGCCAGCAGAACAGGGGGCAATCAGCCCCAGCATTTT
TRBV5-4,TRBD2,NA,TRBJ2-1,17,CASSSGLAGGPYNEQFF,TGTGCCAGCAGCTCGGGACTAGCGGGGGGCCCCTACAATGAGCAGTTCTTC
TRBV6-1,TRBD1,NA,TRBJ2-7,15,CASRGPTGRYYEQYF,TGTGCCAGCAGAGGACCGACAGGGCGGTACTACGAGCAGTACTTC
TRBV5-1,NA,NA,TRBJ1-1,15,CASSLGPPMNTEAFF,TGCGCCAGCAGCCTAGGCCCCCCAATGAACACTGAAGCTTTCTTT
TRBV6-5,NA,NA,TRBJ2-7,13,CASSRDSFGEQYF,TGTGCCAGCAGTAGGGACTCTTTCGGCGAGCAGTACTTC
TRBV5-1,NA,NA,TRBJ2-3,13,CASSPGPPDTQYF,TGCGCCAGCAGCCCGGGACCTCCAGATACGCAGTATTTT
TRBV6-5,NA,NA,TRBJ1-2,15,CASSSTAGTPHGYTF,TGTGCCAGCAGTTCAACCGCCGGGACTCCCCACGGCTACACCTTC
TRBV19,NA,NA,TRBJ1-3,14,CASSISPSGNTIYF,TGTGCCAGTAGTATTAGCCCCTCTGGAAACACCATATATTTT
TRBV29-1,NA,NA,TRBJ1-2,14,CSVAQNQVPGGYTF,TGCAGCGTTGCCCAAAACCAGGTACCGGGTGGCTACACCTTC
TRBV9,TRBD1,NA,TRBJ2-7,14,CASSATDRAGEQYF,TGTGCCAGCAGCGCGACCGACAGGGCCGGCGAGCAGTACTTC
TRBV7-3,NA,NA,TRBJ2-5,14,CASSSGTIQETQYF,TGTGCCAGCAGCTCGGGGACAATCCAAGAGACCCAGTACTTC
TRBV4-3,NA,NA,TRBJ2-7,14,CASSQVGSSYEQYF,TGCGCCAGCAGCCAAGTCGGAAGCTCCTACGAGCAGTACTTC
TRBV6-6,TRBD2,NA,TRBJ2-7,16,CASSRTSGRAGYEQYF,TGTGCCAGCAGTCGGACTAGCGGGAGGGCGGGCTACGAGCAGTACTTC
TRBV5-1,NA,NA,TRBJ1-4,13,CASSPQGGEKLFF,TGCGCCAGCAGCCCACAGGGAGGGGAAAAACTGTTTTTT
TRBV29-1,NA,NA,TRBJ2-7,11,CSVEGPYEQYF,TGCAGCGTGGAAGGACCCTACGAGCAGTACTTC